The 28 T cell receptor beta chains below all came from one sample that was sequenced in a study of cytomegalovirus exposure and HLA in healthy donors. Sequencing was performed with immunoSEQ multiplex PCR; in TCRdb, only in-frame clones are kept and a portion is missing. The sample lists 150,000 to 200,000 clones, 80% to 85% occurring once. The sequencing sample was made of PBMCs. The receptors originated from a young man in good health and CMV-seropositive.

The CDR3 DNA sequence: TGTGCCAGCATGGACAGGGGAATGAACACTGAAGCTTTCTTT. Translation gives CASMDRGMNTEAFF. The J gene is TRBJ1-1, the V gene TRBV2; 9 bases are shared with TRBD1. This CDR3 spans 14 amino acids. CDR1 SNHLY and CDR2 FYNNEI come from the germline V gene. J lost 0 bases, V lost 7 bases, and 3 bases had no gene match. The full variable domain, with the rest looked up from reference TRBV2 and TRBJ1-1, is EPEVTQTPSHQVTQMGQEVILRCVPISNHLYFYWYRQILGQKVEFLVSFYNNEISEKSEIFDDQFSVERPDGSNFTLKIRSTKLEDSAMYFCASMDRGMNTEAFFGQGTRLTVV.

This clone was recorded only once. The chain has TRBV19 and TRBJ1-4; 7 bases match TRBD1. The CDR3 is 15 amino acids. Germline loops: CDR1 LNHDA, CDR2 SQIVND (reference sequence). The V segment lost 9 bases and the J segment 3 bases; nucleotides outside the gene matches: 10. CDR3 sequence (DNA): TGTGCCAGCAAAATACGACAGGGATCTAATGAAAAACTGTTTTTT. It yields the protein CASKIRQGSNEKLFF.

In nucleotides, the CDR3 is TGTGCCAGCAGCTTAGAGGGACAGGAGGCAGATACGCAGTATTTT. Residues: CASSLEGQEADTQYF. The chain recombines TRBV7-3 with TRBJ2-3, with TRBD1 matching 8 bases. V gave up 2 bases and J gave up 4 bases; unmatched junction bases: 5. The CDR3 is made up of 15 amino acids. The V gene's germline CDR1 is SGHTA and CDR2 FQGTGA.

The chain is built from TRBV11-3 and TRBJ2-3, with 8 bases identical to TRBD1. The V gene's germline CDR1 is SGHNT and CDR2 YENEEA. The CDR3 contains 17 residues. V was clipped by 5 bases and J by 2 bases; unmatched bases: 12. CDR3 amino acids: CASSPGLGQAVTDTQYF. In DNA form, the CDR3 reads TGTGCCAGCAGCCCTGGCCTGGGACAGGCGGTCACAGATACGCAGTATTTT.

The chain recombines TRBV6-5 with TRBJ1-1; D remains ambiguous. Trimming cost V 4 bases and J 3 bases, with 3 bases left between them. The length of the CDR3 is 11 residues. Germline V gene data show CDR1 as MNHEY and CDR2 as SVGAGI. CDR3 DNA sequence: TGTGCCAGCAGTTCATACACTGAAGCTTTCTTT. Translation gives CASSSYTEAFF.

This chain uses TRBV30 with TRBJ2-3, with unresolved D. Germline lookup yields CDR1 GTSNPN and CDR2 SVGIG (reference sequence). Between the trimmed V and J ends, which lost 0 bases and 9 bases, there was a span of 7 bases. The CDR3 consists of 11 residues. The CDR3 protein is CAWSVPGTQYF. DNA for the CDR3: TGTGCCTGGAGTGTTCCCGGGACGCAGTATTTT. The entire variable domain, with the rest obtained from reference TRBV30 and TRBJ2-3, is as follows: SQTIHQWPATLVQPVGSPLSLECTVEGTSNPNLYWYRQAAGRGLQLLFYSVGIGQISSEVPQNLSASRPQDRQFILSSKKLLLSDSGFYLCAWSVPGTQYFGPGTRLTVL.

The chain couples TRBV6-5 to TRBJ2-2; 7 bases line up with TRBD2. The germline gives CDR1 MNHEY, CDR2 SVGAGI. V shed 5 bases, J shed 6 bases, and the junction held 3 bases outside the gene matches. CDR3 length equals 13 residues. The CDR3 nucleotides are TGTGCCAGCAGTAGGGACTACCCCGGGGAGCTGTTTTTT. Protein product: CASSRDYPGELFF.

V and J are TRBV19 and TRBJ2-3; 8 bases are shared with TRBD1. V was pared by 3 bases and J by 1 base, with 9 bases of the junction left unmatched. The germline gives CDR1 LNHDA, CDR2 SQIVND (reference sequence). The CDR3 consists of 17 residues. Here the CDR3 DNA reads TGTGCCAGTAGTATCCGTGGGGGGACAGGACGCACAGATACGCAGTATTTT. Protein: CASSIRGGTGRTDTQYF.

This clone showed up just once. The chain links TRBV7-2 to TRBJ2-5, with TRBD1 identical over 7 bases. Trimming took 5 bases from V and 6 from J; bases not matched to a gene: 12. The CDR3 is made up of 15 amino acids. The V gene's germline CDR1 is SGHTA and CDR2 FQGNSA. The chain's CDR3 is CASSPTPGQEKTQYF. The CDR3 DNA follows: TGTGCCAGCAGCCCTACCCCCGGACAGGAGAAGACCCAGTACTTC.

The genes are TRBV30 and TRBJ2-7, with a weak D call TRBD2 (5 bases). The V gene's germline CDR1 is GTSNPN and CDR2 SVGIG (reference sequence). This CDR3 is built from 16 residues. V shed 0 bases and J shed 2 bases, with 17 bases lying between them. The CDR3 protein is CAWSVLGSVETYEQYF. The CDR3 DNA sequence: TGTGCCTGGAGTGTACTAGGATCGGTCGAAACCTACGAGCAGTACTTC. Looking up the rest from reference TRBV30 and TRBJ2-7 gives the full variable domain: SQTIHQWPATLVQPVGSPLSLECTVEGTSNPNLYWYRQAAGRGLQLLFYSVGIGQISSEVPQNLSASRPQDRQFILSSKKLLLSDSGFYLCAWSVLGSVETYEQYFGPGTRLTVT.

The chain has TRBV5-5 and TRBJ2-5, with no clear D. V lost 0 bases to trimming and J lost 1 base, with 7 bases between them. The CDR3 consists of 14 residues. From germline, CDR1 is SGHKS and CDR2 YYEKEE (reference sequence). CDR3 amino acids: CASSLGARQETQYF. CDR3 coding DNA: TGTGCCAGCAGCTTGGGAGCGCGCCAAGAGACCCAGTACTTC.

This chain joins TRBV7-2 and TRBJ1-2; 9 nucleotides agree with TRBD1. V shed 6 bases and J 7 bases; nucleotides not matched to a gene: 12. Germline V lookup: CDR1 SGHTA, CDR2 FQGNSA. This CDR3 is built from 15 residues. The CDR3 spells CASRQATGGAAGYTF. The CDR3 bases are TGTGCCAGCAGGCAAGCCACAGGGGGCGCGGCTGGCTACACCTTC. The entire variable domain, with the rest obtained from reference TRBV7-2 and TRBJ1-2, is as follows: GAGVSQSPSNKVTEKGKDVELRCDPISGHTALYWYRQSLGQGLEFLIYFQGNSAPDKSGLPSDRFSAERTGGSVSTLTIQRTQQEDSAVYLCASRQATGGAAGYTFGSGTRLTVV.

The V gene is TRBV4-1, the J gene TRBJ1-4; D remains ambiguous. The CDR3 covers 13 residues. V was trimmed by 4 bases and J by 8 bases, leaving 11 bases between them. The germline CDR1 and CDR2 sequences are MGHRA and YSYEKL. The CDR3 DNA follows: TGCGCCAGCAGCCCCAGTGTATTCGAAAAACTGTTTTTT. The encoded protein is CASSPSVFEKLFF.

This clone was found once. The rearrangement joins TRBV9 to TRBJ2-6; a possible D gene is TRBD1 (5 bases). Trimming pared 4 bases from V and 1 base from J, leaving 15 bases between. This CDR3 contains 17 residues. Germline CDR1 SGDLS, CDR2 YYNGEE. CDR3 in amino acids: CASSLLLDRSGANVLTF. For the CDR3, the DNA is TGTGCCAGCAGCCTACTCCTCGACAGATCTGGGGCCAACGTCCTGACTTTC.

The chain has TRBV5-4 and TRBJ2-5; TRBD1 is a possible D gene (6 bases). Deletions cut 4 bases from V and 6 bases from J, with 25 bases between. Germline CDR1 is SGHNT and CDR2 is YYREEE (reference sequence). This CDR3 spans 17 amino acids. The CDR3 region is CASSPDRDISTSQTQYF. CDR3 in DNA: TGTGCCAGCAGCCCCGACCGGGACATCTCTACATCGCAGACCCAGTACTTC.

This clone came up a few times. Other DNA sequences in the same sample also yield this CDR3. Here the CDR3 DNA reads TGTGCCAGCAGCTTGGGACAGGGATATGGCTACACCTTC. Its translation: CASSLGQGYGYTF. V usage is TRBV11-2 and J usage is TRBJ1-2; 9 nucleotides line up with TRBD1. The germline V gene encodes CDR1 SGHAT and CDR2 FQNNGV. The length of the CDR3 is 13 residues. Unmatched junction bases numbered 1, after V lost 3 bases and J lost 5 bases.

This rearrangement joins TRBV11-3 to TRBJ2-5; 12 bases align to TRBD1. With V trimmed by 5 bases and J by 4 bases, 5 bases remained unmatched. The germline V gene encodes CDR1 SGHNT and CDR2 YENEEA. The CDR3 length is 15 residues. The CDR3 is CASSRGQGAGETQYF. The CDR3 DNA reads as TGTGCCAGCAGCCGGGGACAGGGGGCAGGAGAGACCCAGTACTTC.

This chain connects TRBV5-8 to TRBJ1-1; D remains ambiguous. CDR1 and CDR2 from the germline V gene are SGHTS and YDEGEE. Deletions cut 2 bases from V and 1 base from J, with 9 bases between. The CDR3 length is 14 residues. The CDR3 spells CASSFSGGNTEAFF. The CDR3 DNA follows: TGTGCCAGCAGCTTTAGTGGAGGGAACACTGAAGCTTTCTTT.

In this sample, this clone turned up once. The CDR3 region is CASSVAQQGYEQYF. The CDR3 DNA is TGTGCCAGCAGCGTAGCTCAACAGGGCTACGAGCAGTACTTC. This rearrangement joins TRBV9 to TRBJ2-7; the D gene is possibly TRBD1 (6 bases). Per the germline V gene, CDR1 is SGDLS and CDR2 is YYNGEE. This CDR3 contains 14 residues. Deletions cut 0 bases from V and 3 bases from J, with 10 bases between. Variable domain in full (rest from reference TRBV9 and TRBJ2-7): DSGVTQTPKHLITATGQRVTLRCSPRSGDLSVYWYQQSLDQGLQFLIQYYNGEERAKGNILERFSAQQFPDLHSELNLSSLELGDSALYFCASSVAQQGYEQYFGPGTRLTVT.

The CDR3 spells CASSQEGQGTFFMNTEAFF. CDR3 in DNA: TGCGCCAGCAGCCAAGAGGGACAGGGCACCTTTTTCATGAACACTGAAGCTTTCTTT. The chain recombines TRBV4-1 with TRBJ1-1, with TRBD1 matching 9 bases. The V gene end was trimmed by 0 bases and the J gene end by 0 bases; junction bases not matched to a gene: 11. The CDR3 extends over 19 amino acids. Germline V gives CDR1 MGHRA, CDR2 YSYEKL.

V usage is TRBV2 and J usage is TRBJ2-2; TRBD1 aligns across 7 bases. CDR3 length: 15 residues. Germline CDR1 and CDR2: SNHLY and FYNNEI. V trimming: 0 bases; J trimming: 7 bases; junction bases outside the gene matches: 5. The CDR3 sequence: CASSEALGGNGELFF. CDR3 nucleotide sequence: TGTGCCAGCAGTGAAGCGCTAGGGGGCAACGGGGAGCTGTTTTTT. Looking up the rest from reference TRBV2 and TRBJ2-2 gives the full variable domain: EPEVTQTPSHQVTQMGQEVILRCVPISNHLYFYWYRQILGQKVEFLVSFYNNEISEKSEIFDDQFSVERPDGSNFTLKIRSTKLEDSAMYFCASSEALGGNGELFFGEGSRLTVL.

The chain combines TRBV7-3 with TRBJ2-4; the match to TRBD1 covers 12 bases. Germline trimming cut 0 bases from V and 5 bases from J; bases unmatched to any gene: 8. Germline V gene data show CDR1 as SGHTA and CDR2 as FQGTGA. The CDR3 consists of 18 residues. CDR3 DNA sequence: TGTGCCAGCAGCTTAACGGGGACAGGGGGCGCCTTCCAAAACATTCAGTACTTC. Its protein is CASSLTGTGGAFQNIQYF.

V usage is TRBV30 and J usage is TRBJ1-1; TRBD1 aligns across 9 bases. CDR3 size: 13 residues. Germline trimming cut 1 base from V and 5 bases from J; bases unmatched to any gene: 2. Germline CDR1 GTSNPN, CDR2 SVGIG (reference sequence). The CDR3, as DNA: TGTGCCTGGAGTGAGACAGGGGGAACTGAAGCTTTCTTT. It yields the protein CAWSETGGTEAFF.

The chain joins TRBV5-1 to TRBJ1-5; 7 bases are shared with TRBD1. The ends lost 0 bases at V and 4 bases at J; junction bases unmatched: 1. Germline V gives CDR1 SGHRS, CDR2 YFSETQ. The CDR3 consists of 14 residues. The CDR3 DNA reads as TGCGCCAGCAGCTTGGGGGGACAGAATCAGCCCCAGCATTTT. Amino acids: CASSLGGQNQPQHF.

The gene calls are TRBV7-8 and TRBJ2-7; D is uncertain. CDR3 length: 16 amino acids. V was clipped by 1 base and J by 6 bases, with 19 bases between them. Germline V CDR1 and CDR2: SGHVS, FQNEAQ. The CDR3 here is CASSLEFSTATGEQYF. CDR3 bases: TGTGCCAGCAGCTTAGAATTCTCCACCGCCACCGGCGAGCAGTACTTC.

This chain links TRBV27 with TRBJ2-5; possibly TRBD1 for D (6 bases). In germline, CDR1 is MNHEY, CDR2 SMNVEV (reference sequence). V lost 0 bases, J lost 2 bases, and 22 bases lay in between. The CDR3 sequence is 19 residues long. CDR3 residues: CASSLSPGDQGTKQETQYF. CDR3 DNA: TGTGCCAGCAGTTTATCGCCCGGGGACCAGGGGACCAAGCAAGAGACCCAGTACTTC.

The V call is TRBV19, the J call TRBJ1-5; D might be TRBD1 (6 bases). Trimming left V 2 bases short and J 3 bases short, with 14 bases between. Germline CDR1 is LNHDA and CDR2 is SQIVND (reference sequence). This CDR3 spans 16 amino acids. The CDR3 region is CASSIPYRENNQPQHF. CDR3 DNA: TGTGCCAGTAGTATACCGTACAGGGAAAACAATCAGCCCCAGCATTTT.

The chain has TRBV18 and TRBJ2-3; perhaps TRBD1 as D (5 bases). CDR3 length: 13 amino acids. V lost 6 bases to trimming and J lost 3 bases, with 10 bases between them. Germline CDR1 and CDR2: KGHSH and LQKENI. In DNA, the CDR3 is TGTGCCAGCTCCCCTACAGGAACAGATACGCAGTATTTT. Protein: CASSPTGTDTQYF.